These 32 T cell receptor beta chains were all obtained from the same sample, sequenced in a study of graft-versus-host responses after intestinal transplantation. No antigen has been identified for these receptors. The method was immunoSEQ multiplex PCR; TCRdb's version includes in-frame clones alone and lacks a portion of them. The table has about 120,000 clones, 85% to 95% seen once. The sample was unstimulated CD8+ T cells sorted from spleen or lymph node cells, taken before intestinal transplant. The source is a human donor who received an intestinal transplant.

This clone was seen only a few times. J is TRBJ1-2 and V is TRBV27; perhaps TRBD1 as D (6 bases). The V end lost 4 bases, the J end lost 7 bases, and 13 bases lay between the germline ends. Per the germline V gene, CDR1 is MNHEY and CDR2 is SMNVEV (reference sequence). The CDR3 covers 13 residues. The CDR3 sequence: CASSSDRGGGYTF. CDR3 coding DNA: TGTGCCAGCAGTTCGGACCGAGGGGGTGGCTACACCTTC.

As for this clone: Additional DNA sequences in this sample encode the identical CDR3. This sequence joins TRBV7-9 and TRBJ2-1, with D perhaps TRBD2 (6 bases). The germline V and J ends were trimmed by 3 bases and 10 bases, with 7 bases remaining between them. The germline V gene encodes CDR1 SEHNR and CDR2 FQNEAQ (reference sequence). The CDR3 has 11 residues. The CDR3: CASSFAGEQFF. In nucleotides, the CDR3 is TGTGCCAGCAGCTTCGCGGGAGAGCAGTTCTTC.

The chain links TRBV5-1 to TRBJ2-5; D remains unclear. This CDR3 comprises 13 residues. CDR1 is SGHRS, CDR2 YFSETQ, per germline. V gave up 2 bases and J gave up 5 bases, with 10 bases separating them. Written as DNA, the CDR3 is TGCGCCAGCAGCTTTCGGGTAGGGGAGACCCAGTACTTC. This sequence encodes CASSFRVGETQYF.

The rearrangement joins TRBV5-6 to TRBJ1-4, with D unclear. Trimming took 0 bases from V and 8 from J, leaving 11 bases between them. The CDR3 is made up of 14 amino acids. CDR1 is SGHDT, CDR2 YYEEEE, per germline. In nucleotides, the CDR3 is TGTGCCAGCAGCTTGGGTACCTTAGAGGAAAAACTGTTTTTT. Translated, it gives CASSLGTLEEKLFF.

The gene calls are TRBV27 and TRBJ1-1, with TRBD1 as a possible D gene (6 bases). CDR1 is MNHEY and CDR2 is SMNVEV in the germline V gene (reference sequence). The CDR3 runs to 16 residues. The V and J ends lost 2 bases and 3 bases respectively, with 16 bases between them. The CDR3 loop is CASSLPPGGADTEAFF. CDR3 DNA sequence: TGTGCCAGCAGTTTACCCCCGGGGGGCGCCGACACTGAAGCTTTCTTT.

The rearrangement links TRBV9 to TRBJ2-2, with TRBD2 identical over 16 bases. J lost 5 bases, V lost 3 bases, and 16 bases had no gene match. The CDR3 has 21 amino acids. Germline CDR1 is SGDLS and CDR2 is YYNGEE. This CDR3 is CASSEGQGTSGRAPTTGELFF. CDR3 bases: TGTGCCAGCAGCGAGGGGCAGGGGACTAGCGGGAGGGCCCCAACGACCGGGGAGCTGTTTTTT.

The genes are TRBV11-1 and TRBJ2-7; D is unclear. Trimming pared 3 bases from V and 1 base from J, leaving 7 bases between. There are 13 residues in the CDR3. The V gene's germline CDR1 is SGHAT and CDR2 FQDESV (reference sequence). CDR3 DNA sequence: TGTGCCAGCAGCTTTGTGAGTTCCTACGAGCAGTACTTC. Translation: CASSFVSSYEQYF.

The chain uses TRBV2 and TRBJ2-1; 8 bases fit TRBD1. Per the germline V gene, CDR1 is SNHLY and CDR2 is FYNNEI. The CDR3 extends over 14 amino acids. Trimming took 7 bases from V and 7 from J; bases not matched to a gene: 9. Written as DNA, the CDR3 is TGTGCCAGCATCACGGGACAGGTAAAAAATGAGCAGTTCTTC. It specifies CASITGQVKNEQFF.

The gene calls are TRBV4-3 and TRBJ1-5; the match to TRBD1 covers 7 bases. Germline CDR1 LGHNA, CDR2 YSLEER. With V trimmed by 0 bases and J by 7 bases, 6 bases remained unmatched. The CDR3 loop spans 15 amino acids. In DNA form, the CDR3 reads TGCGCCAGCAGCCAAGACAGGGGGGTCGGACAGCCCCAGCATTTT. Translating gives CASSQDRGVGQPQHF.

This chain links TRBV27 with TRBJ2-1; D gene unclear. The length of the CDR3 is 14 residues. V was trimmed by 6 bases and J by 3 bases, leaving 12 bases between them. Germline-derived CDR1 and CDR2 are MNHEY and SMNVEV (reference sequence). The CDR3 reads CASSPPTLYNEQFF. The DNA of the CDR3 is TGTGCCAGCAGCCCACCGACCCTCTACAATGAGCAGTTCTTC.

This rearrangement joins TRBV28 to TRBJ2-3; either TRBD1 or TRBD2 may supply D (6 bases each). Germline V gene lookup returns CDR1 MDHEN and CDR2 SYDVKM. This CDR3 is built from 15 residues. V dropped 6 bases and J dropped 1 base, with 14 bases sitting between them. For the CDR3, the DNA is TGTGCCAGCAGGTGGGGGGCAGGGGGCACAGATACGCAGTATTTT. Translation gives CASRWGAGGTDTQYF.

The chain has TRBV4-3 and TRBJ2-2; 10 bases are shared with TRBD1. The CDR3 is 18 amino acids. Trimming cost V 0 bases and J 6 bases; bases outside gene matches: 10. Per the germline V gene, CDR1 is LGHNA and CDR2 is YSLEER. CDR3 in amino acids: CASSQDTPTGGRAGELFF. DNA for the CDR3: TGCGCCAGCAGCCAAGATACACCGACAGGGGGCCGGGCCGGGGAGCTGTTTTTT.

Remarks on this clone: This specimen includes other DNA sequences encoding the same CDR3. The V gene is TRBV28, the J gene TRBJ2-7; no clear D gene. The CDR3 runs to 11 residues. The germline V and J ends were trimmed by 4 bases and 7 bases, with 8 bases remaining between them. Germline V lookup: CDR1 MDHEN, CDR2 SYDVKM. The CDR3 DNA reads TGTGCCAGCAGTTCATCGACAGAGCAGTACTTC. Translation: CASSSSTEQYF.

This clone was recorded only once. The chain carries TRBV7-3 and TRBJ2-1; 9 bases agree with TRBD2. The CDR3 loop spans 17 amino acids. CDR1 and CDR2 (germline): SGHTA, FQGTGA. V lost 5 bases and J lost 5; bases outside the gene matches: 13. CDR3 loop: CASSLGTSFRGNNEQFF. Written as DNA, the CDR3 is TGTGCCAGCAGCCTTGGGACTAGCTTCAGGGGGAACAATGAGCAGTTCTTC.

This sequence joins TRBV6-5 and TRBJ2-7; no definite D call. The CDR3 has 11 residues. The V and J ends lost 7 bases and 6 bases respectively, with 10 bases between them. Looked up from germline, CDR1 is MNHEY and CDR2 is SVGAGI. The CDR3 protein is CASNRICEQYF. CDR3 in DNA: TGTGCCAGCAATCGGATCTGCGAGCAGTACTTC.

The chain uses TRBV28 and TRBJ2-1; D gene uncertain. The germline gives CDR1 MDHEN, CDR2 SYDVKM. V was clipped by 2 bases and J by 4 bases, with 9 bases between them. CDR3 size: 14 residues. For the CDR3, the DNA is TGTGCCAGCAGTTTAATCGGAACTTACAATGAGCAGTTCTTC. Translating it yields CASSLIGTYNEQFF. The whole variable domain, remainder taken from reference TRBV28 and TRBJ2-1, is DVKVTQSSRYLVKRTGEKVFLECVQDMDHENMFWYRQDPGLGLRLIYFSYDVKMKEKGDIPEGYSVSREKKERFSLILESASTNQTSMYLCASSLIGTYNEQFFGPGTRLTVL.

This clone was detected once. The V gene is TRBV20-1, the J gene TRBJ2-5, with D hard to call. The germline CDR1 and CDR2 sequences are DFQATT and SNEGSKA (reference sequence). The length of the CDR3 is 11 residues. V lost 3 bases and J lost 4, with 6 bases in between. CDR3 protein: CSASELETQYF. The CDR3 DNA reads TGCAGTGCTAGTGAACTAGAGACCCAGTACTTC.

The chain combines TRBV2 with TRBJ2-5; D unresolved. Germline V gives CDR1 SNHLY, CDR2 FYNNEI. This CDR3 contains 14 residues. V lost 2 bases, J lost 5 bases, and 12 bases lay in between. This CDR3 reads CASSEFAPRETQYF. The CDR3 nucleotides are TGTGCCAGCAGTGAATTTGCCCCTCGGGAGACCCAGTACTTC.

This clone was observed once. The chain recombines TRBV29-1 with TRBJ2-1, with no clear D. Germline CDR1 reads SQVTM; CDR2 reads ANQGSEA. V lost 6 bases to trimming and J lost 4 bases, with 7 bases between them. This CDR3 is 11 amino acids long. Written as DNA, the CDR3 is TGCAGCGTGCGAGAATACAATGAGCAGTTCTTC. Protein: CSVREYNEQFF.

The CDR3 bases are TGTGCCAGCAGCCTGATTTCTGACGCCTACGAGCAGTACTTC. It yields the protein CASSLISDAYEQYF. This chain uses TRBV7-9 with TRBJ2-5, with D unresolved. The J call is doubtful: the DNA matches TRBJ2-7 better. The germline V gene encodes CDR1 SEHNR and CDR2 FQNEAQ (reference sequence). This CDR3 has 14 amino acids.

CDR3 loop: CASSVAGNEKLFF. The CDR3 nucleotides are TGTGCCAGCAGCGTAGCAGGGAATGAAAAACTGTTTTTT. This chain uses TRBV9 with TRBJ1-4; D is perhaps TRBD1 (5 bases). The CDR3 runs 13 residues. V was trimmed by 0 bases and J by 5 bases, leaving 5 bases between them. Germline CDR1 is SGDLS and CDR2 is YYNGEE.

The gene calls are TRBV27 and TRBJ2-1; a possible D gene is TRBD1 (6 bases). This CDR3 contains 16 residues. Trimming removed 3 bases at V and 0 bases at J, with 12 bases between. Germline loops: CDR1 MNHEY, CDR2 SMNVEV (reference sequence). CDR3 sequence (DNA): TGTGCCAGCAGTTTGTGGGTCAGGGGCTCCTACAATGAGCAGTTCTTC. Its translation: CASSLWVRGSYNEQFF.

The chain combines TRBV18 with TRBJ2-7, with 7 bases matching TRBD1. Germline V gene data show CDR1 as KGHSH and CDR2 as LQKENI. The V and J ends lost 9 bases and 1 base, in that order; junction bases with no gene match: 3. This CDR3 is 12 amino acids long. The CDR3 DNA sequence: TGTGCCAGTAACAGGGGATCCTACGAGCAGTACTTC. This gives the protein CASNRGSYEQYF.

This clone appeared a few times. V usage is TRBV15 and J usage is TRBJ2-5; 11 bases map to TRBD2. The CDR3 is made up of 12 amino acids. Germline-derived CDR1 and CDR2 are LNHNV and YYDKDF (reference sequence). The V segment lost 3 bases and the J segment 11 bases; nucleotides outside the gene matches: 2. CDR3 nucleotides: TGTGCCACCAGCAGTAGCGGGAGGGAGCAGTACTTC. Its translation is CATSSSGREQYF.

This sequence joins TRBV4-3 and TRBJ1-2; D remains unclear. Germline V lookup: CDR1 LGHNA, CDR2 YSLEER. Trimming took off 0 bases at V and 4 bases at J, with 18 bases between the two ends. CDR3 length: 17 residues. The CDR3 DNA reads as TGCGCCAGCAGCCAAGATATCGAGGACGAGCTACTCTATGGCTACACCTTC. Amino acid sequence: CASSQDIEDELLYGYTF.

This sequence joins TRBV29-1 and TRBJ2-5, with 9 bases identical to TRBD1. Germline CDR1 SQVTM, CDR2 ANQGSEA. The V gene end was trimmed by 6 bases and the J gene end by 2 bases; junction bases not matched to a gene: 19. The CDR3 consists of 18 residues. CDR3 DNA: TGCAGCGTGGGGGCCTTACCGGGACAGGGCTTGGTGCAAGAGACCCAGTACTTC. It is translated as CSVGALPGQGLVQETQYF.

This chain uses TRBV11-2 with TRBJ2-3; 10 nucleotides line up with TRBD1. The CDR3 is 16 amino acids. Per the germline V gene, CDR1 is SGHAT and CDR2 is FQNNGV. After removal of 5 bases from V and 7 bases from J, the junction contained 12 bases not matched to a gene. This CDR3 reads CASSTDGTGVFNTQYF. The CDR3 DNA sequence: TGTGCCAGCAGCACTGACGGGACAGGGGTCTTCAATACGCAGTATTTT. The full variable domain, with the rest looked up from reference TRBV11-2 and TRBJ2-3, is EAGVAQSPRYKIIEKRQSVAFWCNPISGHATLYWYQQILGQGPKLLIQFQNNGVVDDSQLPKDRFSAERLKGVDSTLKIQPAKLEDSAVYLCASSTDGTGVFNTQYFGPGTRLTVL.

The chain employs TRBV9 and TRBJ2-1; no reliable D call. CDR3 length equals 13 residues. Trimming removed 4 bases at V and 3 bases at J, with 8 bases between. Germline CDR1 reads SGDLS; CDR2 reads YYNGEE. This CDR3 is CASSPLLYNEQFF. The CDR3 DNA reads TGTGCCAGCAGCCCCCTTCTCTACAATGAGCAGTTCTTC.

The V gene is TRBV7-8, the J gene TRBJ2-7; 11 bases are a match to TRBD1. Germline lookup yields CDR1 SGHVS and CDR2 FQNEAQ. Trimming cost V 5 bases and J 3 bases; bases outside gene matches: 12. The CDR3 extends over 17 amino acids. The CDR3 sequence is CASSPWMDRGQNYEQYF. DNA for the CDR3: TGTGCCAGCAGCCCATGGATGGACAGGGGGCAAAACTACGAGCAGTACTTC.

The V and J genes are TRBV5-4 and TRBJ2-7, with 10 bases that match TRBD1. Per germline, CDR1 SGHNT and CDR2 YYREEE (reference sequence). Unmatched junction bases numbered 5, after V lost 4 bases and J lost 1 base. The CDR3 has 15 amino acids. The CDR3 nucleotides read TGTGCCAGCAGCAGCGACAGGGGGCGTTCCTACGAGCAGTACTTC. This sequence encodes CASSSDRGRSYEQYF.

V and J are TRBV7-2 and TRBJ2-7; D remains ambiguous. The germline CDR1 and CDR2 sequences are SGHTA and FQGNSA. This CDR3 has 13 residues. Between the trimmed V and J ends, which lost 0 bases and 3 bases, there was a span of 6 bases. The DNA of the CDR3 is TGTGCCAGCAGCTTAGCCCCCCACTACGAGCAGTACTTC. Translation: CASSLAPHYEQYF.

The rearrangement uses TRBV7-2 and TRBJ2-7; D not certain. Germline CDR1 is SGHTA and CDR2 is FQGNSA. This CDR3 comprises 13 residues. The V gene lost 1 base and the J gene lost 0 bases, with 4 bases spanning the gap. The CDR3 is CASSLGNSYEQYF. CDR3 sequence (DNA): TGTGCCAGCAGCTTAGGCAACTCCTACGAGCAGTACTTC.